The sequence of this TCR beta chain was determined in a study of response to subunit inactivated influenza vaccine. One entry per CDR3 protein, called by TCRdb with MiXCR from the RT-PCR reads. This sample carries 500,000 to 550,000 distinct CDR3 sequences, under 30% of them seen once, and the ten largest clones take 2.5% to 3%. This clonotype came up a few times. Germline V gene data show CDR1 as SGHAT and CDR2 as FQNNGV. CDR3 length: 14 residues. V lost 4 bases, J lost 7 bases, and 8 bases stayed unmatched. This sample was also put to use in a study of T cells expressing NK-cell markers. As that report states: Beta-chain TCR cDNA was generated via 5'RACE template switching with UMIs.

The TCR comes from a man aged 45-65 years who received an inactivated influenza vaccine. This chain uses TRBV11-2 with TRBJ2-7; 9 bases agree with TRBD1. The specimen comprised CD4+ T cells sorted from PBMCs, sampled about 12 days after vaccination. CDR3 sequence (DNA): TGTGCCAGCAGCTCCAACAGGGGGCATTGGGAGCAGTACTTC. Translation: CASSSNRGHWEQYF.